Shown below are 19 T cell receptor beta chains from a single sample sequenced in a study of T-cell memory formation after mild COVID-19. Using its own MiXCR run on the 5' RACE reads, TCRdb lists one record per CDR3 protein. The sample contains some 290,000 distinct CDR3 sequences, around 15% of which appear only once. What was sequenced was PBMCs or a T cell subset sorted from them (not recorded which). These receptors all stem from a man younger than 35 who had mild COVID-19 (a few samples of this study predate the infection). Cell type and time point are not known.

This clonotype turned up a few times. The gene calls are TRBV24-1 and TRBJ2-3; 7 positions agree with TRBD1. The CDR3 consists of 17 residues. Per germline, CDR1 KGHDR and CDR2 SFDVKD. Trimming at V came to 1 base and at J to 4 bases, leaving 10 bases not matched to a gene. The CDR3 loop is CATSDLPDRVSPDTQYF. The CDR3 DNA follows: TGTGCCACCAGTGATTTACCTGACAGGGTTTCGCCAGATACGCAGTATTTT.

In its sample, this clonotype was seen a few times. This chain connects TRBV3-1 to TRBJ2-2; 9 nucleotides line up with TRBD1. CDR1 LGHDT and CDR2 YNNKEL come from the germline V gene (reference sequence). V dropped 4 bases and J dropped 5; count of bases not matched to a gene: 5. This CDR3 contains 15 residues. This chain's CDR3 is CASSLGDRATGELFF. The CDR3 DNA sequence: TGTGCCAGCAGCCTGGGGGACAGGGCGACCGGGGAGCTGTTTTTT.

The sample holds a few counts of this clonotype. The chain links TRBV9 to TRBJ2-3; D gene unclear. The CDR3 has 13 residues. Between the trimmed V and J ends, which lost 3 bases and 2 bases, there was a span of 7 bases. Germline CDR1 SGDLS, CDR2 YYNGEE. The CDR3 DNA follows: TGTGCCAGCAGCGCTCTCAACACAGATACGCAGTATTTT. Encoded protein: CASSALNTDTQYF.

In this sample, this clonotype turned up a few times. This chain joins TRBV6-2 or TRBV6-3 and TRBJ2-1; 8 bases map to TRBD2. Looked up from germline, CDR1 is MNHEY and CDR2 is SVGEGT. The CDR3 covers 13 residues. Trimming removed 6 bases from V and 9 bases from J; junction bases left unmatched: 7. The CDR3 spells CASSNGGAVEQFF. DNA of the CDR3: TGTGCCAGCAGCAACGGGGGGGCTGTTGAGCAGTTCTTC.

The chain recombines TRBV4-1 with TRBJ1-6, with D possibly TRBD1 on 6 matching bases. The CDR3 has 13 amino acids. Trimming took off 3 bases at V and 17 bases at J, with 17 bases between the two ends. CDR1 and CDR2 from the germline V gene are MGHRA and YSYEKL. CDR3 amino acids: CASSHDGTRAVHF. CDR3 DNA: TGCGCCAGCAGCCACGACGGGACACGGGCAGTCCACTTT.

The V call is TRBV24-1, the J call TRBJ2-5; maybe TRBD2 (6 bases). CDR1 and CDR2 (germline): KGHDR, SFDVKD. This CDR3 comprises 15 residues. V was trimmed by 6 bases and J by 4 bases, leaving 17 bases between them. The CDR3 is CATSPGRGQGETQYF. The CDR3 nucleotides read TGTGCCACCAGTCCTGGGCGGGGTCAGGGAGAGACCCAGTACTTC.

This clonotype was seen many times. J is TRBJ2-7 and V is TRBV19; the match to TRBD1 covers 8 bases. The V and J ends lost 6 bases and 9 bases, in that order; junction bases with no gene match: 10. The CDR3 is 13 amino acids. Germline V lookup: CDR1 LNHDA, CDR2 SQIVND (reference sequence). CDR3 coding DNA: TGTGCCAGTAGCCAGGGGGCTCCTTCAGGGCAGTACTTC. Encoded protein: CASSQGAPSGQYF.

This sequence joins TRBV9 and TRBJ2-1; TRBD2 agrees at 8 bases. Germline assignment: CDR1 SGDLS and CDR2 YYNGEE. V lost 2 bases to trimming and J lost 2 bases; unmatched junction nucleotides: 3. CDR3 size: 15 residues. The CDR3 spells CASSVGGATYNEQFF. CDR3 DNA sequence: TGTGCCAGCAGCGTCGGGGGGGCGACCTACAATGAGCAGTTCTTC.

The sample holds a few counts of this clonotype. The genes are TRBV7-9 and TRBJ2-3, with D perhaps TRBD2 (6 bases). The ends were cut back, 7 bases at V and 0 bases at J, with 20 bases in the middle. The CDR3 is made up of 17 amino acids. Germline CDR1 reads SEHNR; CDR2 reads FQNEAQ (reference sequence). The CDR3 is CASTPRGAETSTDTQYF. CDR3 DNA sequence: TGTGCCAGCACCCCGCGGGGCGCTGAAACCAGCACAGATACGCAGTATTTT.

The J gene is TRBJ2-7, the V gene TRBV5-6, with D maybe TRBD1 (5 bases). The V gene lost 4 bases and the J gene lost 4 bases, with 9 bases spanning the gap. This CDR3 is 12 amino acids long. In germline, CDR1 is SGHDT, CDR2 YYEEEE. CDR3 bases: TGTGCCAGCAGCACAGGACCTTACGAGCAGTACGTC. The encoded protein is CASSTGPYEQYV.

This clonotype has ten or more counts. The junction shows a germline mismatch at one end, possibly a read error. The chain has TRBV5-1 and TRBJ1-1; possibly TRBD1 for D (6 bases). CDR1 and CDR2 from the germline V gene are SGHRS and YFSETQ. This CDR3 comprises 13 residues. The CDR3 is CASSLQGNTEAFF. In nucleotides, the CDR3 is TGTGCCAGCAGCTTACAGGGGAACACTGAAGCTTTCTTT.

The V call is TRBV9, the J call TRBJ1-3, with D uncertain. The CDR3 is 16 amino acids. The ends were cut back, 0 bases at V and 8 bases at J, with 18 bases in the middle. Germline V gene lookup returns CDR1 SGDLS and CDR2 YYNGEE. CDR3 loop: CASSVAPGVRSDTIYF. CDR3 DNA sequence: TGTGCCAGCAGCGTAGCTCCGGGCGTACGGTCAGACACCATATATTTT.

This clonotype was counted between two and nine times. V is TRBV11-2 and J is TRBJ2-2, with 8 bases lining up with TRBD1. V lost 6 bases and J lost 1; bases outside the gene matches: 7. Germline CDR1 is SGHAT and CDR2 is FQNNGV. CDR3 length equals 16 residues. DNA for the CDR3: TGTGCCAGCAGACGTACCGGGACAGGGAACACCGGGGAGCTGTTTTTT. Translated: CASRRTGTGNTGELFF. The complete variable domain, with remaining parts taken from reference TRBV11-2 and TRBJ2-2, reads EAGVAQSPRYKIIEKRQSVAFWCNPISGHATLYWYQQILGQGPKLLIQFQNNGVVDDSQLPKDRFSAERLKGVDSTLKIQPAKLEDSAVYLCASRRTGTGNTGELFFGEGSRLTVL.

The V call is TRBV5-1, the J call TRBJ2-7; 8 bases fit TRBD2. Germline V CDR1 and CDR2: SGHRS, YFSETQ. V was pared by 2 bases and J by 2 bases, with 3 bases of the junction left unmatched. CDR3 length equals 14 residues. The CDR3 sequence: CASSFGRGAYEQYF. As DNA, the CDR3 is TGCGCCAGCAGCTTCGGGCGGGGGGCCTACGAGCAGTACTTC.

This clonotype has only a few counts. The rearrangement joins TRBV5-1 to TRBJ2-5, with a weak D call TRBD1 (6 bases). Germline V gene data show CDR1 as SGHRS and CDR2 as YFSETQ. V was pared by 0 bases and J by 3 bases, with 15 bases between. The CDR3 totals 16 residues. The CDR3 sequence is CASSLAAGTPEETQYF. The CDR3 nucleotides are TGCGCCAGCAGCTTGGCGGCCGGGACACCAGAAGAGACCCAGTACTTC.

This clonotype was recorded a few times. The gene calls are TRBV6-6 and TRBJ2-3; 11 bases map to TRBD1. Looked up from germline, CDR1 is MNHNY and CDR2 is SVGAGI (reference sequence). This CDR3 spans 17 amino acids. Germline trimming cut 2 bases from V and 2 bases from J; bases unmatched to any gene: 6. The CDR3 loop reads CASSYPRTGGPTDTQYF. The CDR3 DNA sequence: TGTGCCAGCAGTTACCCAAGGACAGGGGGCCCCACAGATACGCAGTATTTT.

This clonotype was counted between two and nine times. V gene TRBV24-1 combines with J gene TRBJ2-2, with D maybe TRBD1 (5 bases). Trimming left V 3 bases short and J 6 bases short, with 13 bases between. From germline, CDR1 is KGHDR and CDR2 SFDVKD. The CDR3 length is 15 residues. The CDR3 DNA reads as TGTGCCACCAGTGATCACCGGACAAGTTCCGGGGAGCTGTTTTTT. Protein: CATSDHRTSSGELFF.

There are a few counts of this clonotype. The genes are TRBV27 and TRBJ1-2; D gene uncertain. CDR3 length: 10 residues. CDR1 and CDR2 (germline): MNHEY, SMNVEV (reference sequence). V lost 4 bases and J 8 bases, leaving 5 bases between the germline ends. The CDR3 spells CASSWEGYTF. The DNA for the CDR3 is TGTGCCAGCAGTTGGGAGGGCTACACCTTC.

CDR3 nucleotide sequence: TGTGCCAGCAGTCGTGGGGGCGAGGGTGAGACCCAGTACTTC. Translation: CASSRGGEGETQYF. V and J are TRBV9 and TRBJ2-5; D may be TRBD1 (6 bases). Trimming pared 5 bases from V and 5 bases from J, leaving 16 bases between. From germline, CDR1 is SGDLS and CDR2 YYNGEE. CDR3 length: 14 residues.